These 30 T cell receptor beta chains came from one sample sequenced in a study of OX40 agonist ivuxolimab in advanced cancers. Libraries were built with the immunoSEQ multiplex PCR assay. As stored in TCRdb, this immuneACCESS dataset retains in-frame rearrangements with V and J assigned. A fraction of the clones does not appear; measured against another copy, unresolved V genes explain less than half of the discrepancy, and the remainder lacks a known reason. Here the sample has around 110,000 clones; 90% occur a single time. The ten largest clones take up about 0.48% of the sample. The sequencing used CD4+ or CD8+ T cells sorted from blood, collected in a trial of the OX40 agonist ivuxolimab. Every receptor here comes from an adult with an advanced solid tumor such as melanoma, head and neck, liver or kidney cancer.

The chain employs TRBV2 and TRBJ2-2, with D maybe TRBD1 (6 bases). Per the germline V gene, CDR1 is SNHLY and CDR2 is FYNNEI. V lost 7 bases and J lost 6, with 9 bases in between. The CDR3 runs 12 residues. CDR3 in DNA: TGTGCCAGCAAGTGGACAGCCGGGGAGCTGTTTTTT. This sequence encodes CASKWTAGELFF.

This chain uses TRBV6-6 with TRBJ1-3, with 7 bases identical to TRBD1. CDR1 is MNHNY, CDR2 SVGAGI, per germline (reference sequence). CDR3 length equals 15 residues. V was pared by 6 bases and J by 4 bases, with 9 bases of the junction left unmatched. CDR3 DNA sequence: TGTGCCAGCAGCCCCCCCACAGGGGTGGGAAACACCATATATTTT. The encoded protein is CASSPPTGVGNTIYF.

The chain combines TRBV27 with TRBJ2-3; unclear D gene. Trimming pared 10 bases from V and 10 bases from J, leaving 21 bases between. The CDR3 is 13 amino acids. Germline assignment: CDR1 MNHEY and CDR2 SMNVEV (reference sequence). The CDR3 sequence: CAITSPRQIAQYF. CDR3 coding DNA: TGTGCCATTACCTCCCCCCGGCAAATAGCGCAGTATTTT.

The J gene is TRBJ1-1, the V gene TRBV7-8; a weak D match, TRBD1 (6 bases). Germline CDR1 is SGHVS and CDR2 is FQNEAQ. V gave up 1 base and J gave up 1 base, with 16 bases separating them. The CDR3 contains 17 residues. CDR3 sequence reads: CASSLVRGRTSNTEAFF. CDR3 sequence (DNA): TGTGCCAGCAGCTTAGTTAGGGGGAGAACCTCGAACACTGAAGCTTTCTTT.

This sequence joins TRBV7-6 and TRBJ2-1; 11 bases agree with TRBD1. With V trimmed by 4 bases and J by 9 bases, 5 bases remained unmatched. Germline-derived CDR1 and CDR2 are SGHVS and FNYEAQ. This CDR3 spans 14 amino acids. For the CDR3, the DNA is TGTGCCAGCAGCTCGCTGGGACAGGGGGTTGAGCAGTTCTTC. It yields the protein CASSSLGQGVEQFF. Together with reference TRBV7-6 and TRBJ2-1, the CDR3 gives the full variable domain: GAGVSQSPRYKVTKRGQDVALRCDPISGHVSLYWYRQALGQGPEFLTYFNYEAQQDKSGLPNDRFSAERPEGSISTLTIQRTEQRDSAMYRCASSSLGQGVEQFFGPGTRLTVL.

This chain uses TRBV6-5 with TRBJ1-1; possible D gene TRBD1, 5 bases. The germline CDR1 and CDR2 sequences are MNHEY and SVGAGI. The CDR3 consists of 13 residues. The V end was cut by 10 bases, the J end by 4 bases, with 16 bases between. The CDR3 sequence: CATKVVGRTEAFF. CDR3 DNA sequence: TGTGCCACCAAAGTCGTGGGGCGCACTGAAGCTTTCTTT.

The chain links TRBV28 to TRBJ1-2, with 9 bases fitting TRBD1. With V trimmed by 5 bases and J by 4 bases, 8 bases remained unmatched. Germline V gene sequence: CDR1 MDHEN, CDR2 SYDVKM. The CDR3 runs to 15 residues. The DNA of the CDR3 is TGTGCCAGCAGTGGACAGGGGAAGCTAGGCTATGGCTACACCTTC. Residues: CASSGQGKLGYGYTF.

This clone showed up many times. CDR3 protein: CASSQTRQETQYF. CDR3 DNA: TGTGCCAGCAGTCAAACTAGACAAGAGACCCAGTACTTC. V gene TRBV6-6 combines with J gene TRBJ2-5, with a weak D call TRBD2 (5 bases). There are 13 residues in the CDR3. The germline CDR1 and CDR2 sequences are MNHNY and SVGAGI (reference sequence). The V gene lost 5 bases and the J gene lost 2 bases, with 9 bases spanning the gap.

V and J are TRBV15 and TRBJ2-5, with D possibly matching TRBD2 (7 bases). V lost 2 bases to trimming and J lost 6 bases, with 22 bases between them. The germline V gene has CDR1 LNHNV and CDR2 YYDKDF (reference sequence). The CDR3 extends over 17 amino acids. The chain's CDR3 is CATSRKRVGGAVKTQYF. CDR3 coding DNA: TGTGCCACCAGCAGAAAACGAGTGGGGGGGGCGGTAAAGACCCAGTACTTC.

This clone was observed once. The chain combines TRBV7-2 with TRBJ1-1; D ambiguous. V was trimmed by 0 bases and J by 2 bases, leaving 13 bases between them. Germline V lookup: CDR1 SGHTA, CDR2 FQGNSA. The CDR3 sequence is 16 residues long. The chain's CDR3 is CASSLAGWQVNTEAFF. The CDR3 nucleotides read TGTGCCAGCAGCTTAGCGGGATGGCAAGTCAACACTGAAGCTTTCTTT.

This rearrangement joins TRBV9 to TRBJ2-5; D is possibly TRBD1 or TRBD2 (5 bases each). This CDR3 is built from 15 residues. With 0 bases removed from V and 5 bases from J, the gap between germline ends came to 14 bases. The germline CDR1 and CDR2 sequences are SGDLS and YYNGEE. Written as DNA, the CDR3 is TGTGCCAGCAGCGTAGCTCGGGACGTGGGGGAGACCCAGTACTTC. Its translation: CASSVARDVGETQYF.

The chain carries TRBV4-3 and TRBJ1-1; D not certain. The CDR3 covers 13 residues. Germline assignment: CDR1 LGHNA and CDR2 YSLEER. The germline V and J ends were trimmed by 4 bases and 4 bases, with 10 bases remaining between them. The CDR3 here is CASSPKQRTEAFF. CDR3 sequence (DNA): TGCGCCAGCAGCCCGAAACAGCGCACTGAAGCTTTCTTT.

V gene TRBV14 combines with J gene TRBJ2-1; D not certain. Between the trimmed V and J ends, which lost 1 base and 0 bases, there was a span of 10 bases. Germline V CDR1 and CDR2: SGHDN, FVKESK. The CDR3 covers 16 residues. CDR3 amino acids: CASSQVGGSSYNEQFF. CDR3 bases: TGTGCCAGCAGCCAAGTCGGCGGCAGCTCCTACAATGAGCAGTTCTTC.

The V and J genes are TRBV28 and TRBJ2-7, with TRBD1 matching 7 bases. Trimming at V came to 6 bases and at J to 3 bases, leaving 8 bases not matched to a gene. CDR3 length: 14 residues. Germline-derived CDR1 and CDR2 are MDHEN and SYDVKM. In DNA, the CDR3 is TGTGCCAGCAGATCGACAGGGACCAGCTACGAGCAGTACTTC. Translation: CASRSTGTSYEQYF.

The chain couples TRBV10-3 to TRBJ1-1; TRBD1 matches at 8 bases. The CDR3 loop spans 14 amino acids. The germline CDR1 and CDR2 sequences are ENHRY and SYGVKD. Germline trimming cut 10 bases from V and 0 bases from J; bases unmatched to any gene: 7. CDR3 sequence (DNA): TGTGCCACAAAAACAGGGGGGATGAACACTGAAGCTTTCTTT. Translating gives CATKTGGMNTEAFF.

The chain uses TRBV15 and TRBJ1-1; D might be TRBD1 (5 bases). The CDR3 is made up of 15 amino acids. The V and J ends lost 0 bases and 0 bases respectively, with 8 bases between them. The germline V gene encodes CDR1 LNHNV and CDR2 YYDKDF (reference sequence). The CDR3 nucleotides read TGTGCCACCAGCAGAGAGAGGACAATGAACACTGAAGCTTTCTTT. As protein: CATSRERTMNTEAFF.

This rearrangement joins TRBV6-5 to TRBJ1-2; 7 positions agree with TRBD1. This CDR3 contains 15 residues. Trimming cost V 10 bases and J 1 base; bases outside gene matches: 12. Germline V gene lookup returns CDR1 MNHEY and CDR2 SVGAGI. The CDR3, as DNA: TGTGCCACACGGGACAGCCTCAATAGTAACTATGGCTACACCTTC. This translates into CATRDSLNSNYGYTF.

The chain joins TRBV28 to TRBJ1-5, with 7 bases that match TRBD1. V dropped 2 bases and J dropped 6; count of bases not matched to a gene: 10. Germline V CDR1 and CDR2: MDHEN, SYDVKM. The CDR3 is 16 amino acids. The CDR3 DNA follows: TGTGCCAGCAGTTTAGGAAGTGACAGGGAATTTCAGCCCCAGCATTTT. Residues: CASSLGSDREFQPQHF.

The V and J genes are TRBV5-4 and TRBJ1-1; 8 nucleotides align to TRBD1. The CDR3 runs 15 residues. Germline V gene data show CDR1 as SGHNT and CDR2 as YYREEE (reference sequence). Losses at the gene ends were 1 base for V and 4 bases for J; bases not matched to a gene: 6. The CDR3 here is CASSLQGAQVTEAFF. The CDR3 DNA is TGTGCCAGCAGCTTGCAGGGGGCGCAGGTCACTGAAGCTTTCTTT.

The chain has TRBV7-2 and TRBJ1-2; 10 positions match TRBD1. The germline CDR1 and CDR2 sequences are SGHTA and FQGNSA. The CDR3 covers 14 residues. The V and J ends lost 4 bases and 9 bases, in that order; junction bases with no gene match: 8. CDR3: CASSSPGTGVSYTF. DNA for the CDR3: TGTGCCAGCAGCTCTCCCGGGACAGGGGTGAGCTACACCTTC.

V usage is TRBV6-6 and J usage is TRBJ2-7; the D gene is possibly TRBD1 (5 bases). Trimming stripped 0 bases from V and 0 bases from J, with 6 bases between. The CDR3 loop spans 14 amino acids. The germline gives CDR1 MNHNY, CDR2 SVGAGI (reference sequence). The CDR3 spells CASSYSQVSYEQYF. For the CDR3, the DNA is TGTGCCAGCAGTTACTCACAGGTCTCCTACGAGCAGTACTTC.

The CDR3: CASSPGGRGRRETQYF. Written as DNA, the CDR3 is TGTGCCAGCAGTCCAGGGGGCAGGGGGCGAAGAGAGACCCAGTACTTC. The rearrangement joins TRBV21-1 to TRBJ2-5; TRBD1, the D gene given by the table, was not confirmed from the DNA. TRBV21-1 is deemed a pseudogene. The CDR3 runs to 16 residues.

About this clone itself: The junction shows a germline mismatch at one end, possibly a read error. The gene calls are TRBV18 and TRBJ2-5; 10 bases map to TRBD1. This CDR3 has 13 amino acids. Germline CDR1 is KGHSH and CDR2 is LQKENI. The CDR3 DNA reads as TGTGCCAGCTCACCTAGAGACTGGACAGGGGGGAACTTC. It codes for CASSPRDWTGGNF.

The V and J genes are TRBV15 and TRBJ1-5; D uncertain. This CDR3 comprises 20 residues. From germline, CDR1 is LNHNV and CDR2 YYDKDF (reference sequence). V was shortened by 1 base and J by 2 bases, with 24 bases between the two germline ends. The CDR3 coding sequence is TGTGCCACCAGCAGAGGCAGGCTGGGATTGATTGCCGGGCGCAATCAGCCCCAGCATTTT. Translated: CATSRGRLGLIAGRNQPQHF.

This chain joins TRBV29-1 and TRBJ2-3; D might be TRBD2 (6 bases). The CDR3 is 14 residues long. Germline V gives CDR1 SQVTM, CDR2 ANQGSEA. The V end was cut by 6 bases, the J end by 3 bases, with 16 bases between. CDR3 sequence: CSVGTGTVTDTQYF. As DNA, the CDR3 is TGCAGCGTGGGGACCGGGACTGTAACAGATACGCAGTATTTT.

This sequence joins TRBV28 and TRBJ2-4, with D perhaps assigned TRBD1 or TRBD2 (5 bases each). The germline V gene has CDR1 MDHEN and CDR2 SYDVKM. V lost 7 bases and J 2 bases, leaving 12 bases between the germline ends. This CDR3 comprises 14 residues. For the CDR3, the DNA is TGTGCCAGCATCTCGGGGCAGTCCAAAAACATTCAGTACTTC. Encoded protein: CASISGQSKNIQYF. Looking up the rest from reference TRBV28 and TRBJ2-4 gives the full variable domain: DVKVTQSSRYLVKRTGEKVFLECVQDMDHENMFWYRQDPGLGLRLIYFSYDVKMKEKGDIPEGYSVSREKKERFSLILESASTNQTSMYLCASISGQSKNIQYFGAGTRLSVL.

This clone was counted a single time. The rearrangement links TRBV4-2 to TRBJ1-2; maybe TRBD1 (5 bases). The V and J ends lost 0 bases and 5 bases respectively, with 13 bases between them. Germline CDR1 is LGHNA and CDR2 is YNFKEQ. The CDR3 consists of 15 residues. Here the CDR3 reads CASSQDSPQVYGYTF. The CDR3 DNA reads TGTGCCAGCAGCCAAGATTCCCCACAGGTTTATGGCTACACCTTC.

The CDR3 loop reads CASSVTGGSGNTIYF. The DNA of the CDR3 is TGTGCCAGCAGCGTTACAGGGGGCTCTGGAAACACCATATATTTT. The V and J genes are TRBV9 and TRBJ1-3; 8 bases map to TRBD1. This CDR3 spans 15 amino acids. The V gene end was trimmed by 2 bases and the J gene end by 0 bases; junction bases not matched to a gene: 1. Germline V gene lookup returns CDR1 SGDLS and CDR2 YYNGEE.

There are many counts of this clone. The chain combines TRBV6-5 with TRBJ1-6; 7 bases map to TRBD1. The CDR3 has 15 residues. CDR1 is MNHEY, CDR2 SVGAGI, per germline. Losses at the gene ends were 5 bases for V and 8 bases for J; bases not matched to a gene: 9. The CDR3 here is CASSPQGQMDSPLHF. CDR3 nucleotides: TGTGCCAGCAGTCCCCAGGGACAGATGGATTCACCCCTCCACTTT.

The CDR3 loop is CASSEGRLTDTQYF. Written as DNA, the CDR3 is TGTGCCAGCAGTGAAGGCAGACTCACAGATACGCAGTATTTT. This rearrangement joins TRBV2 to TRBJ2-3; D is ambiguous. Germline CDR1 and CDR2: SNHLY and FYNNEI. The CDR3 consists of 14 residues. V was clipped by 1 base and J by 2 bases, with 7 bases between them. Combining the CDR3 with reference TRBV2 and TRBJ2-3 gives the whole variable domain EPEVTQTPSHQVTQMGQEVILRCVPISNHLYFYWYRQILGQKVEFLVSFYNNEISEKSEIFDDQFSVERPDGSNFTLKIRSTKLEDSAMYFCASSEGRLTDTQYFGPGTRLTVL.